The rows below give T cell receptor beta chains drawn from one sample of a study of blood T cells in healthy people across ages. TCRdb itself ran the 5' RACE reads through MiXCR, one entry per CDR3 protein. The sample has about 1.1 million distinct CDR3 sequences, roughly two fifths seen once. The sequencing input was blood. The receptors originated from a young man in good health. CDR3s include the opening cysteine and the closing phenylalanine or tryptophan.

V: TRBV5-1; J: TRBJ1-2; CDR3: CASSLDRWTQTTNYGYTF
V: TRBV3-1; J: TRBJ1-1; CDR3: CASSQARLGTEAFF
V: TRBV5-5; J: TRBJ2-1; CDR3: CASSSTRTSGRGNEQFF
V: TRBV20-1; J: TRBJ1-2; CDR3: CSASRQGVYGYTF
V: TRBV4-3; J: TRBJ2-2; CDR3: CASSQRLVQGTGTGELFF
V: TRBV4-2; J: TRBJ1-5; CDR3: CASSQQGTTNQPQHF
V: TRBV4-3; J: TRBJ1-1; CDR3: CASSREQGNINTEAFF
V: TRBV20-1; J: TRBJ2-6; CDR3: CSARDRGPGANVLTF
V: TRBV27; J: TRBJ2-1; CDR3: CASSFRRDYNEQFF
V: TRBV7-2; J: TRBJ1-5; CDR3: CASSLKFGGQPQHF
V: TRBV7-2; J: TRBJ1-4; CDR3: CASSSTGKANEKLFF
V: TRBV21-1; J: TRBJ2-1; CDR3: CASSKLGTGQRNEQFF
V: TRBV29-1; J: TRBJ2-5; CDR3: CSVGQGRQETQYF
V: TRBV28; J: TRBJ2-7; CDR3: CASSLSSGLDEQYF
V: TRBV9; J: TRBJ2-4; CDR3: CASSLRDYGNIQYF
V: TRBV7-2; J: TRBJ1-1; CDR3: CASSYAPIQEAFF
V: TRBV4-1; J: TRBJ2-3; CDR3: CASKTRGLGTDTQYF
V: TRBV6-5; J: TRBJ2-2; CDR3: CASSYGVPDSPTNTGELFF
V: TRBV20-1; J: TRBJ1-2; CDR3: CSASTKDTNIYTF
V: TRBV11-2; J: TRBJ2-2; CDR3: CASSKQGFTGELFF
V: TRBV12-3/TRBV12-4; J: TRBJ2-1; CDR3: CASSGAVSYNEQFF
V: TRBV7-8; J: TRBJ2-3; CDR3: CASSFSSRIWGYGTDTQYF
V: TRBV7-2; J: TRBJ1-6; CDR3: CASSLEYRGNSPLHF
V: TRBV9; J: .; CDR3: CASSVADRAVEQYF
V: TRBV6-1; J: TRBJ1-2; CDR3: CASSEDDSPNYGYTF
V: TRBV6-2/TRBV6-3; J: TRBJ1-1; CDR3: CASIKDRDSRNTEAFF
V: TRBV6-6; J: TRBJ2-3; CDR3: CASRDRATDTQYF
V: TRBV29-1; J: TRBJ2-7; CDR3: CSIFDIPGQGSYEQYF
V: TRBV2; J: TRBJ1-1; CDR3: CASSVKQNKAFF
V: TRBV7-2; J: TRBJ1-1; CDR3: CASSWTGTGNTEAFF
V: TRBV29-1; J: TRBJ2-2; CDR3: CSVEGRKNTGELFF
V: TRBV6-6; J: TRBJ2-3; CDR3: CASSWQSAGGTDTQYF
V: TRBV20-1; J: TRBJ2-1; CDR3: CSARAPAGDEQFF